This T cell receptor beta chain stems from a study of T cells after yellow fever vaccination. This CDR3 contains 13 residues. Per germline, CDR1 MNHEY and CDR2 SVGAGI. V dropped 6 bases and J dropped 3 bases, with 11 bases sitting between them. MiXCR, applied by TCRdb to the 5' RACE reads, yields one record per CDR3 protein. The table lists approximately 170,000 distinct CDR3 sequences, 11% of them singletons. There are a few counts of this clonotype. The clonotype was recovered from a young man who received the YFV17D yellow fever vaccine. The rearrangement uses TRBV6-5 and TRBJ1-2; D perhaps matches TRBD1 (6 bases). Material: CD8+ T cells sorted from PBMCs, obtained 15 days after the yellow fever booster vaccination. CDR3 region: CASSLDSDYGYTF. CDR3 sequence (DNA): TGTGCCAGCAGCTTGGACAGCGACTATGGCTACACCTTC.